Below, 5 T cell receptor beta chains from the same sample are listed, as sequenced in a study of shared clonotypes between healthy human individuals. Assay: immunoSEQ multiplex PCR; the TCRdb copy retains only in-frame clones and omits some. The data show 490,000 or so clones, with 79% seen just once and over 9.5% held by the top ten. Specimen: PBMCs. These receptors originate from a woman aged 40 to 49 in good health. Some clones in this sample may be carry-over from other donors' samples.

The rearrangement joins TRBV5-1 to TRBJ2-5; D could derive from TRBD1 or TRBD2 (5 bases each). Trimming shortened V by 5 bases and J by 4 bases, and 18 bases separated the two germline ends. This CDR3 region has 15 residues. Germline V gene lookup returns CDR1 SGHRS and CDR2 YFSETQ. The DNA for the CDR3 is TGCGCCAGCAGTCCGGCCCCCGGGACCCGAGAGACCCAGTACTTC. Translating it yields CASSPAPGTRETQYF.

The CDR3 bases are TGCAGCGTTGACAAGCGGGGGGGCTACGAGCAGTACTTC. As protein: CSVDKRGGYEQYF. The chain couples TRBV29-1 to TRBJ2-7; 10 bases align to TRBD2. V gave up 3 bases and J gave up 3 bases; unmatched junction bases: 2. This CDR3 has 13 amino acids. Germline loops: CDR1 SQVTM, CDR2 ANQGSEA.

This clone was recorded only once. The V call is TRBV7-2, the J call TRBJ2-5; TRBD2 aligns across 9 bases. J gave up 1 base and V 6 bases, and 3 bases lay outside the gene matches. Germline V lookup: CDR1 SGHTA, CDR2 FQGNSA. This CDR3 spans 14 amino acids. CDR3 DNA: TGTGCCAGCAGGACTAGCGGATCCCAAGAGACCCAGTACTTC. Translation gives CASRTSGSQETQYF.

The chain has TRBV4-1 and TRBJ1-4, with D uncertain. CDR3 length: 12 amino acids. V lost 1 base and J 8 bases, leaving 5 bases between the germline ends. The germline CDR1 and CDR2 sequences are MGHRA and YSYEKL. DNA of the CDR3: TGCGCCAGCAGCCAAGTGCAAGAAAAACTGTTTTTT. As protein: CASSQVQEKLFF.

Concerning this clone itself: Other DNA sequences from this sample encode an identical CDR3 as well. The chain uses TRBV7-6 and TRBJ1-1; D might be TRBD1 (5 bases). The CDR3 sequence is 14 residues long. V lost 1 base to trimming and J lost 2 bases, with 8 bases between them. From germline, CDR1 is SGHVS and CDR2 FNYEAQ. The CDR3 DNA reads as TGTGCCAGCAGCTTAGGCCAGGGCAACACTGAAGCTTTCTTT. It codes for CASSLGQGNTEAFF.